This is a list of T cell receptor beta chains from one sample in a study of shared clonotypes between healthy human individuals. The protocol was immunoSEQ multiplex PCR, while the TCRdb copy is restricted to in-frame clones and leaves out a portion. The sample has millions of clones, 80% to 95% seen once; the top ten hold roughly 0.36%. Specimen: naive CD4+ T cells from PBMCs. These receptors all stem from a man younger than 35 in good health. Some clones in this sample may be carry-over from other donors' samples. Both conserved end residues are part of each CDR3. Each record gives: J gene, V gene, D gene, CDR3 length, clone size, CDR3 protein, CDR3 DNA. The D gene is left open where the match is weak. Clone size is given for some rows only: seen once, a few or many times, or a class if the clone is expanded.

>TRBJ1-1|TRBV27|TRBD1|16|-
CASRERDRGPNTEAFF
TGTGCCAGCAGAGAAAGGGACAGGGGTCCGAACACTGAAGCTTTCTTT
>TRBJ1-1|TRBV23-1|-|16|-
CASRSHPGLVNTEAFF
TGCGCCAGCCGATCCCACCCGGGACTGGTGAACACTGAAGCTTTCTTT
>TRBJ1-2|TRBV6-5|-|14|-
CASSYSAGRLGYTF
TGTGCCAGCAGTTACTCGGCAGGGCGGCTCGGCTACACCTTC
>TRBJ1-1|TRBV7-6|-|16|-
CASSLGQGQLNTEAFF
TGTGCCAGCAGCTTAGGGCAGGGACAACTGAACACTGAAGCTTTCTTT
>TRBJ2-4|TRBV7-2|TRBD2|19|-
CASSLVGLAGVLAKNIQYF
TGTGCCAGCAGCTTAGTAGGACTAGCGGGAGTTCTAGCCAAAAACATTCAGTACTTC
>TRBJ2-5|TRBV2|-|12|-
CASSEGGWPQYF
TGTGCCAGCAGTGAAGGTGGATGGCCCCAGTACTTC
>TRBJ2-7|TRBV20-1|-|11|-
CSARQGGEQYF
TGCAGTGCGCGACAGGGAGGGGAGCAGTACTTC
>TRBJ2-7|TRBV7-8|-|15|-
CASSPSRFTAYEQYF
TGTGCCAGCAGCCCCTCTCGATTTACAGCCTACGAGCAGTACTTC
>TRBJ1-1|TRBV28|TRBD1|15|-
CASSRTGGMNTEAFF
TGTGCCAGCAGTCGGACAGGGGGCATGAACACTGAAGCTTTCTTT
>TRBJ2-3|TRBV5-1|-|16|-
CASSWGTIASTDTQYF
TGCGCCAGCAGCTGGGGGACGATAGCTAGCACAGATACGCAGTATTTT
>TRBJ2-7|TRBV5-1|-|16|-
CASSPGGAIEPYEQYF
TGCGCCAGCAGCCCGGGCGGCGCTATAGAACCCTACGAGCAGTACTTC
>TRBJ2-1|TRBV4-2|-|15|-
CASSRSGSSYNEQFF
TGTGCCAGCAGCCGCTCGGGGAGCTCCTACAATGAGCAGTTCTTC
>TRBJ2-2|TRBV11-2|TRBD2|17|-
CASRRPGLARRTGELFF
TGTGCCAGCAGACGACCTGGACTAGCACGGCGCACCGGGGAGCTGTTTTTT
>TRBJ2-2|TRBV7-9|TRBD1|17|-
CASSPIPDRAGPGELFF
TGTGCCAGCAGCCCAATCCCGGACAGGGCCGGGCCCGGGGAGCTGTTTTTT
>TRBJ2-2|TRBV7-6|TRBD2|16|-
CASSLLAGEPTGELFF
TGTGCCAGCAGCCTACTAGCGGGAGAGCCCACCGGGGAGCTGTTTTTT
>TRBJ1-1|TRBV9|-|15|few
CASSVMLSANTEAFF
TGTGCCAGCAGCGTAATGTTGTCGGCGAACACTGAAGCTTTCTTT
>TRBJ2-2|TRBV7-2|-|16|once
CASLWDRTANTGELFF
TGTGCCAGTTTATGGGATCGGACGGCGAACACCGGGGAGCTGTTTTTT